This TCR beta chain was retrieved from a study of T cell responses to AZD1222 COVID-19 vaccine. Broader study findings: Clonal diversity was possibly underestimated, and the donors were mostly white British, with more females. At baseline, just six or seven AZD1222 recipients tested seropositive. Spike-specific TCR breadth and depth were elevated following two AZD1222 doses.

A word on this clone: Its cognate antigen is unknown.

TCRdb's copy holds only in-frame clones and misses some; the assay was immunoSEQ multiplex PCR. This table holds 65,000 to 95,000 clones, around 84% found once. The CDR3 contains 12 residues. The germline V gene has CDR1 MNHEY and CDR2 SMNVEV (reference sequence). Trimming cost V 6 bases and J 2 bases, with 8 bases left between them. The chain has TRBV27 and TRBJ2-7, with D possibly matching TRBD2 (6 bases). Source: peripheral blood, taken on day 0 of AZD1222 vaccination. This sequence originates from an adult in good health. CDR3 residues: CASRGEAYEQYF. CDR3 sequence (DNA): TGTGCCAGCAGGGGGGAGGCCTACGAGCAGTACTTC.